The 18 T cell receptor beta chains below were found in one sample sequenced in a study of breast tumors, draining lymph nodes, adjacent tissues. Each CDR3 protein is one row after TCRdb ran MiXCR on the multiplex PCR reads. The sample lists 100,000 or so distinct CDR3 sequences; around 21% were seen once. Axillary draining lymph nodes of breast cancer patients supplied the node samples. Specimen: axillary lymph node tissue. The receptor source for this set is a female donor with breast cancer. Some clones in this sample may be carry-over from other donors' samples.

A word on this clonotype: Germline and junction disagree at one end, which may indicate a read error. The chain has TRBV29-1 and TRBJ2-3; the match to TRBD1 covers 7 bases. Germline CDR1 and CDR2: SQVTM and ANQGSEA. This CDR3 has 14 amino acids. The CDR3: CSVERDSRTDTQYF. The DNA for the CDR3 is TGCAGCGTTGAAAGGGACAGTCGGACAGATACGCAGTATTTC.

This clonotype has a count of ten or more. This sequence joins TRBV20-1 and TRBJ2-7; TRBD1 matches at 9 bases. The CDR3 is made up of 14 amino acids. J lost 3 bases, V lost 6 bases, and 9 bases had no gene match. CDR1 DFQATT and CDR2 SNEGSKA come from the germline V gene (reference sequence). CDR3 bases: TGCAGTGCGCACAGGGGGCTCGAGGTCTACGAGCAGTACTTC. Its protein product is CSAHRGLEVYEQYF.

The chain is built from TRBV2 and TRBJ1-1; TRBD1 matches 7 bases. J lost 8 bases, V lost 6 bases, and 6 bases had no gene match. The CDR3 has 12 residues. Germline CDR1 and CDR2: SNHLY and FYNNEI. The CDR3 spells CASSLIGGEAFF. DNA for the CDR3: TGTGCCAGCAGCCTCATAGGGGGCGAAGCTTTCTTT.

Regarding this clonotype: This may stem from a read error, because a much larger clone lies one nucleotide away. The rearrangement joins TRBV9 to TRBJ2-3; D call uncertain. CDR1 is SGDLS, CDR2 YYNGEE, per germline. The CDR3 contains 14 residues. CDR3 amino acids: CGSSADQSTDTQYF. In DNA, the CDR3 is TGTGGCAGCAGCGCGGACCAGAGCACAGATACGCAGTATTTT.

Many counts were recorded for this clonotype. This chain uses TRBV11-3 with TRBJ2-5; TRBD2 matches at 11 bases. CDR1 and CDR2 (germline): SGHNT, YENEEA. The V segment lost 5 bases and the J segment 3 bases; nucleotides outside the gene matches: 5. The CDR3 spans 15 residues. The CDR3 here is CASSPTSGDEETQYF. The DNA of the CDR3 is TGTGCCAGCAGCCCGACTAGCGGGGACGAAGAGACCCAGTACTTC.

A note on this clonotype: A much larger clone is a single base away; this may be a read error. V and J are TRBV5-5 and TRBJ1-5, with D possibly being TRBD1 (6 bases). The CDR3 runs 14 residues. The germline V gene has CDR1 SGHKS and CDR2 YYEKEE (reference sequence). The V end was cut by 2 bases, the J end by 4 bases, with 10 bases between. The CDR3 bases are TGTGCCAGCAGCTTAGGACAGAGGAATCAGCCCCAGCATTTT. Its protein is CASSLGQRNQPQHF.

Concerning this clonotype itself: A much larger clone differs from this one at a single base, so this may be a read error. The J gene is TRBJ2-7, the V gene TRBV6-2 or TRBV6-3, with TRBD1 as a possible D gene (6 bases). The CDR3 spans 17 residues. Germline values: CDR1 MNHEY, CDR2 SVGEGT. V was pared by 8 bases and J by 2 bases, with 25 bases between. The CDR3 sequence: CASGPINDRRRPYEQYF. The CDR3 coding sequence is TGTGCCAGCGGTCCAATAAATGACAGGAGAAGACCCTACGAGCAGTACTTC.

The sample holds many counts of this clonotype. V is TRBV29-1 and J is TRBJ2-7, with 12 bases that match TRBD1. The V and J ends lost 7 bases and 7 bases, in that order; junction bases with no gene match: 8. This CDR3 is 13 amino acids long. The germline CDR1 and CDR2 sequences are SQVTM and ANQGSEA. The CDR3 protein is CSGTGQGAREQYF. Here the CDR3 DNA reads TGCAGCGGAACGGGACAGGGGGCGAGGGAGCAGTACTTC.

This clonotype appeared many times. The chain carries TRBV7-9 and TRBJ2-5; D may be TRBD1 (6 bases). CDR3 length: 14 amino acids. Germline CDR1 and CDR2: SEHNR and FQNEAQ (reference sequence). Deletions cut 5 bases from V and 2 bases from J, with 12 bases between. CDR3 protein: CASSTYREQETQYF. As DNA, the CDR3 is TGTGCCAGCAGCACGTACAGGGAACAAGAGACCCAGTACTTC.

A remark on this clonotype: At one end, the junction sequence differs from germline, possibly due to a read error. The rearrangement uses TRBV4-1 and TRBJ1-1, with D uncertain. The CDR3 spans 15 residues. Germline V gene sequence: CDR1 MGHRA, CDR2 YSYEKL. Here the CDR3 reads CASSQDVVGNTEAFF. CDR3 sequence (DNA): TGCGCCAGCAGCCAAGATGTTGTAGGGAACACTGAGGCTTTCTTT.

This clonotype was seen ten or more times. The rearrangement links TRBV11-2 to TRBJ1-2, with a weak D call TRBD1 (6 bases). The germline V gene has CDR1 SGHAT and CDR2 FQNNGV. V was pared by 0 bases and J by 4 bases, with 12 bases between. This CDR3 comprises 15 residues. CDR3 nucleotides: TGTGCCAGCAGCTTAGAAATGGACAGAAGCTATGGCTACACCTTC. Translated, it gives CASSLEMDRSYGYTF.

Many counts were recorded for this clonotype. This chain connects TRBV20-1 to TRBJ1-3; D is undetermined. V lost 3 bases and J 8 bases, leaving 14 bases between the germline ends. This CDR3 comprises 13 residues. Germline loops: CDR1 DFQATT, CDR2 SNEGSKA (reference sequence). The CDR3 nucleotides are TGCAGTGCTAGTCACATGACTCTGGACACCATATATTTT. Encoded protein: CSASHMTLDTIYF.

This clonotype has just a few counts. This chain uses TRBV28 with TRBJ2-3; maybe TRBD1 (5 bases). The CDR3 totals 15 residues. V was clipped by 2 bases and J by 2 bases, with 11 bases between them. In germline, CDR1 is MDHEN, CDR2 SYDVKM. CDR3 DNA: TGTGCCAGCAGTTTAGGCCTAGGGGCCACAGATACGCAGTATTTT. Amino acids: CASSLGLGATDTQYF.

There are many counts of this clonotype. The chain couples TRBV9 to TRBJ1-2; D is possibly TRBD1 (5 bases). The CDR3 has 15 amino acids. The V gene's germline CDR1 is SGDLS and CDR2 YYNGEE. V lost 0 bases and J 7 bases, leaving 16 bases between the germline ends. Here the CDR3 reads CASSVEAGRHAGYTF. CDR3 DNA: TGTGCCAGCAGCGTAGAGGCAGGGCGGCATGCTGGCTACACCTTC.

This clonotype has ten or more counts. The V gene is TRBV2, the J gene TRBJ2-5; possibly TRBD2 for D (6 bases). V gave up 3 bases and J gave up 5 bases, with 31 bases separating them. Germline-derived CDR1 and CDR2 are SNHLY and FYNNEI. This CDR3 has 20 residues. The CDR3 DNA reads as TGTGCCAGCAGTGATCTTGTAGGACTACGGGAAACGGGAGTTCGGGAGACCCAGTACTTC. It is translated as CASSDLVGLRETGVRETQYF.

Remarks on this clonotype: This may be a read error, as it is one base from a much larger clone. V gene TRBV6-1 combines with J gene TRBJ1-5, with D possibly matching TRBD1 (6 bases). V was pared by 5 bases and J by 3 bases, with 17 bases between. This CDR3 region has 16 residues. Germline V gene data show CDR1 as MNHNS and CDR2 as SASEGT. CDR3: CASSYSPGANNQPQHF. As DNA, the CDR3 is TGTGCCAGCAGTTACAGTCCAGGGGCTAACAATCAGCCCCAGCATTTT.

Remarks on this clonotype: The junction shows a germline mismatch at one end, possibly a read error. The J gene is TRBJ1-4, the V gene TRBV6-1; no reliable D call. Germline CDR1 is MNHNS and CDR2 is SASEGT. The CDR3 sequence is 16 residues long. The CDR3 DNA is TGTGCCAGCAGTGGTCTGACGGATTCAACTAATGAAAAACTGTCTTTT. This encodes CASSGLTDSTNEKLSF.

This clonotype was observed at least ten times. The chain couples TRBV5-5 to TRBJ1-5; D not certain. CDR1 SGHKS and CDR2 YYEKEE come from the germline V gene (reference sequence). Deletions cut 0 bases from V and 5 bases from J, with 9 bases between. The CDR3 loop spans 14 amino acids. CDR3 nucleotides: TGTGCCAGCAGCTTGGGGTGGGGAGATCAGCCCCAGCATTTT. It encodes CASSLGWGDQPQHF.